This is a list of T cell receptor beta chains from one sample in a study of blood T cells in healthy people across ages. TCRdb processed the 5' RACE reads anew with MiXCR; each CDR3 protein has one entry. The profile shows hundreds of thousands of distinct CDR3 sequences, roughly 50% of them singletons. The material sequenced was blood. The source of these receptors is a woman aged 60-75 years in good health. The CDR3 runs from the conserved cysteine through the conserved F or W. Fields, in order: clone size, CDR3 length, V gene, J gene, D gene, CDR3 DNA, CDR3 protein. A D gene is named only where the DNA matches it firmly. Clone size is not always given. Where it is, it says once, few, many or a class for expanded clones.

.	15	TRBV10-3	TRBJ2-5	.	TGTGCCATCAGTGAGGGGAAGGGTTATGAGGAGACCCAGTACTTC	CAISEGKGYEETQYF
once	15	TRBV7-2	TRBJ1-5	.	TGTGCCAGCAGCTTTGACTCAAACCCCTATCAGCCCCAGCATTTT	CASSFDSNPYQPQHF
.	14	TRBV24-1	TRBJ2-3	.	TGTGCCACCAGTGACAGTAGCGGTACAGATACGCAGTATTTT	CATSDSSGTDTQYF
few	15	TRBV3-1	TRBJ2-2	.	TGTGCCAGCAGCGAACGGACCTATAACACCGGGGAGCTGTTTTTT	CASSERTYNTGELFF
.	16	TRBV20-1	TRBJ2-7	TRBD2	TGCAGTGCTAGAGATAAGGCTAGCGGCCCCTACAATGAACAGTACTTC	CSARDKASGPYNEQYF
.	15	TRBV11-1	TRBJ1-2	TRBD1	TGTGCCAGTAGCTTAGCCGGGACAGGGGACTATGGCTACACCTTC	CASSLAGTGDYGYTF
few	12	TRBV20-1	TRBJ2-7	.	TGCAGTGCTAGATTCGACTCCTACGAGCAGTACTTC	CSARFDSYEQYF
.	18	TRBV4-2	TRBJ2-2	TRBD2	TGTGCCTGCAGCCAAGATCGGTTTAGCGGGACGGACACCGGGGAGCTGTTTTTT	CACSQDRFSGTDTGELFF
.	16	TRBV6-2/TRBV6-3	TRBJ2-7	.	TGTGCCAGCAGTTCCGAAGGACAGATTTATACCTACGAGCAGTACTTC	CASSSEGQIYTYEQYF
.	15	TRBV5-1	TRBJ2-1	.	TGCGCCAGCAGCTTGGGACTAGTCGCCAGCGATGAGCAGTTCTTC	CASSLGLVASDEQFF
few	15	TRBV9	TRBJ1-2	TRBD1	TGTGCCAGCAGCGTAGTGGAGGGGGCGAAGTATGGCTACACCTTC	CASSVVEGAKYGYTF
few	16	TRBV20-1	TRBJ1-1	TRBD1	TGCAGTGCTAGGACCAGTCCAGGGGGCCTGAACACTGAAGCTTTCTTT	CSARTSPGGLNTEAFF
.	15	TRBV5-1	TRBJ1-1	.	TGCGCCAGCAGCCCAGAGGAAAGGAGGAACACTGAAGCTTTCTTT	CASSPEERRNTEAFF
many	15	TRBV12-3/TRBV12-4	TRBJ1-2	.	TGTGCCAGCAGTTTGACAGGCTCTACTAACTATGGCTACACCTTC	CASSLTGSTNYGYTF
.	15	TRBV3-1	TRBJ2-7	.	TGTGCCAGCAGCCGGGGGGCCTTGAGCTCCTACGAGCGGTACTTC	CASSRGALSSYERYF
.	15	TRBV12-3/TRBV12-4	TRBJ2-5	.	TGTGCCAGCAGCACGGGACGGCGGTACCAAGAGATCCAGTACTTC	CASSTGRRYQEIQYF
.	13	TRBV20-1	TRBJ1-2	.	TGCAGTGCTAGAGATCTTCAGGGCTTTGGCTACACCTTC	CSARDLQGFGYTF
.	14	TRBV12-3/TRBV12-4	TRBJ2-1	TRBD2	TGTGCCAGCAGTGTTCAGCGGGGCGACAATGAGCAGTTCTTC	CASSVQRGDNEQFF
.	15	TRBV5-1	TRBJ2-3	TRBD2	TGCGCCAGCACCCAAGGGGCGGGAGTTACGGATACGCAGTATTTT	CASTQGAGVTDTQYF
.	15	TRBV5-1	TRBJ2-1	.	TGCGCCAGCAGCTTGATTGCCGGGGGATTGAATGAGCAGTTCTTC	CASSLIAGGLNEQFF
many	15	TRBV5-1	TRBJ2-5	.	TGCGCCAGCAGCGTCGGGACGCGGACAAAAAAGACCCAGTACTTC	CASSVGTRTKKTQYF
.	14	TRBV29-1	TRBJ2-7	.	TGCAGCGTTGAGGTCTGGGACGGGCCCTACGAGCAGTACTTC	CSVEVWDGPYEQYF
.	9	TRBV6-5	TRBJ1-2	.	TGTGCCACCAACTATGGCTACACCTTC	CATNYGYTF
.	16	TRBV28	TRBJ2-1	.	TGTGCCAGCAGCACCGACGGTGGGAGCTCCTACAATGAGCAGTTCTTC	CASSTDGGSSYNEQFF
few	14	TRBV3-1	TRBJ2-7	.	TGTGCCAGCAGCCAATCGTTTGGGAGTTACGAGCAGTACTTC	CASSQSFGSYEQYF
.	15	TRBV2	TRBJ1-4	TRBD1	TGTGCCAGCAGTGAAGGGACAGGCCCTAATGAAAAACTGTTTTTT	CASSEGTGPNEKLFF
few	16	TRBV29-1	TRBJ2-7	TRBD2	TGCAGCGCCGAGGGGGGGCTAGCGGGAGATTTGCACGAGCAGTACTTC	CSAEGGLAGDLHEQYF
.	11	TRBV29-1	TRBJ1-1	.	TGCGGCGCAACCAGGGACACTGAAGCTTTCTTT	CGATRDTEAFF
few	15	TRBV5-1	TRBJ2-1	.	TGCGCCAGCAGCTGGTCGGGACTTAACTACAATGAGCAGTTCTTC	CASSWSGLNYNEQFF
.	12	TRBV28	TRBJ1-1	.	TGTGCCACCCCGTTCGGGTACACTGAAGCTTTCTTT	CATPFGYTEAFF
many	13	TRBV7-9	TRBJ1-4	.	TGTGCCAGCACCGGGACTTCTAATGAAAAACTGTTTTTT	CASTGTSNEKLFF
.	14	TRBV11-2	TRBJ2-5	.	TGTGCCAGCAGCTTAGAGAGGACTACGGAGACCCAGTACTTC	CASSLERTTETQYF
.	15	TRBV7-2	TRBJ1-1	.	TGTGCCAGCAGCATCCTGCAAGGAAGCGGCACTGAAGCTTTCTTT	CASSILQGSGTEAFF
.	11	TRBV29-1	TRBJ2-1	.	TGCAGCGTTGAACAGCACAATGAGCAGTTCTTC	CSVEQHNEQFF
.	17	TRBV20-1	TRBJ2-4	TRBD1	TGCAGTGCCGCGGACAGGGGGCTTGGGAGGGCCAAAAACATTCAGTACTTC	CSAADRGLGRAKNIQYF
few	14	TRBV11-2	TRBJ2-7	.	TGTGCCAGCAGCTTAAACCCGGGGCTCTACGAGCAGTACTTC	CASSLNPGLYEQYF
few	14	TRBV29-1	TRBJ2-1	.	TGCAGCGTCTCCTCCAGCGGGCTATACAATGAGCAGTTCTTC	CSVSSSGLYNEQFF
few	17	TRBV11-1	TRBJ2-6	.	TGTGCCAGCAGCTTAAATTCGGCGTCGGTTGGGGCCAACGTCCTGACTTTC	CASSLNSASVGANVLTF
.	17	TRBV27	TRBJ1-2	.	TGTGCCAGCAGCTTAACATATACGAGTGGAGCCTACTATGGCTACACCTTC	CASSLTYTSGAYYGYTF
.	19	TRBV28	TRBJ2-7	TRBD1	TGTGCCAGCAGTTTTTATAGGACAGGGGCCCCGAGCTCCTACAATGAGCAGTACTTC	CASSFYRTGAPSSYNEQYF
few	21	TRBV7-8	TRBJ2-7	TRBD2	TGTGCCAGCAGCTTCCGTTCTGGGACGGGCCTAGCGGGGACTCTTACCTACGAGCAGTACTTC	CASSFRSGTGLAGTLTYEQYF
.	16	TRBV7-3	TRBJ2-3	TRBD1	TGTGCCAGCAGCTTATGGGGGACAGACATCACAGATACGCAGTATTTT	CASSLWGTDITDTQYF
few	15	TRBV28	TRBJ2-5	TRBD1	TGTGCCAGCAGCCCTAGTGGGGGACAGGGTGAGACCCAGTACTTC	CASSPSGGQGETQYF
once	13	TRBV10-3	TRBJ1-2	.	TGTGCCACACCGGGGGTTGGTAACTATGGCTACACCTTC	CATPGVGNYGYTF
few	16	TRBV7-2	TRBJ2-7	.	TGTGCCAGCAGCCGGGGGCAACCTAGCTTTGGCTACGAGCAGTACTTC	CASSRGQPSFGYEQYF